A single sample is the source of the 23 T cell receptor beta chains below, sequenced in a study of shared clonotypes between healthy human individuals. The naive CD8 fraction comprised CD45RO-negative cells positively selected for CCR7 and excluded terminally differentiated effector memory CD45RA+ cells. Libraries were prepared by immunoSEQ multiplex PCR; TCRdb keeps only in-frame clonotypes and omits some of them. The sample lists under 850,000 clones; 90% to 95% were seen once. Sequencing used naive CD8+ T cells sorted from blood. All receptors come from a man aged 30 to 39 in good health.

The chain employs TRBV7-9 and TRBJ2-5; TRBD2 aligns across 14 bases. Germline V gene data show CDR1 as SEHNR and CDR2 as FQNEAQ (reference sequence). The length of the CDR3 is 16 residues. J lost 6 bases, V lost 5 bases, and 8 bases had no gene match. Here the CDR3 DNA reads TGTGCCAGCAGCCCCGGGACTAGCGGGAGTTGGAAGACCCAGTACTTC. It encodes CASSPGTSGSWKTQYF.

Here the CDR3 reads CASSQSYPYNEQFF. The DNA of the CDR3 is TGTGCCAGCAGCCAAAGTTATCCCTACAATGAGCAGTTCTTC. This sequence joins TRBV14 and TRBJ2-1; no clear D gene. The germline V gene encodes CDR1 SGHDN and CDR2 FVKESK. V lost 2 bases and J lost 2, with 7 bases in between. This CDR3 has 14 residues.

V and J are TRBV15 and TRBJ2-2, with 9 bases matching TRBD1. The V gene end was trimmed by 3 bases and the J gene end by 5 bases; junction bases not matched to a gene: 7. The CDR3 is made up of 16 amino acids. CDR1 LNHNV and CDR2 YYDKDF come from the germline V gene (reference sequence). The CDR3 sequence: CATSRETGGMTGELFF. Here the CDR3 DNA reads TGTGCCACCAGCAGGGAGACAGGGGGAATGACCGGGGAGCTGTTTTTT.

This chain joins TRBV4-3 and TRBJ2-1; no definite D call. Trimming left V 0 bases short and J 10 bases short, with 7 bases between. This CDR3 has 12 amino acids. CDR1 is LGHNA and CDR2 is YSLEER in the germline V gene. The CDR3 spells CASSQDVREQFF. CDR3 sequence (DNA): TGCGCCAGCAGCCAAGATGTTCGCGAGCAGTTCTTC.

The chain links TRBV19 to TRBJ1-5; 7 positions agree with TRBD1. CDR3 size: 16 residues. The V segment lost 6 bases and the J segment 3 bases; nucleotides outside the gene matches: 11. CDR1 is LNHDA, CDR2 SQIVND, per germline (reference sequence). The CDR3 DNA sequence: TGTGCCAGTAGACCTACCCGAACAGGGGCCAATCAGCCCCAGCATTTT. Its translation: CASRPTRTGANQPQHF. Together with reference TRBV19 and TRBJ1-5, the CDR3 gives the full variable domain: DGGITQSPKYLFRKEGQNVTLSCEQNLNHDAMYWYRQDPGQGLRLIYYSQIVNDFQKGDIAEGYSVSREKKESFPLTVTSAQKNPTAFYLCASRPTRTGANQPQHFGDGTRLSIL.

Worth noting for this clone: Other DNA sequences in the sample encode the same CDR3. CDR3 sequence (DNA): TGTGCCAGCAGCTCGGGACTAGCGGGAGCCTACGAGCAGTACTTC. Protein: CASSSGLAGAYEQYF. The rearrangement uses TRBV7-9 and TRBJ2-7; 14 positions match TRBD2. With 4 bases clipped from V and 2 bases from J, the junction kept 1 base outside the gene matches. CDR1 SEHNR and CDR2 FQNEAQ come from the germline V gene (reference sequence). The CDR3 is made up of 15 amino acids.

The chain carries TRBV27 and TRBJ2-7, with D perhaps TRBD1 (6 bases). The V end was cut by 2 bases, the J end by 2 bases, with 13 bases between. Per the germline V gene, CDR1 is MNHEY and CDR2 is SMNVEV (reference sequence). CDR3 length equals 15 residues. The CDR3, as DNA: TGTGCCAGCAGTTTAACGCCCAGGGGAACCTACGAGCAGTACTTC. This sequence encodes CASSLTPRGTYEQYF.

The rearrangement joins TRBV29-1 to TRBJ2-7; possibly TRBD1 or TRBD2 for D (5 bases each). Trimming removed 2 bases from V and 3 bases from J, with 14 bases in between. The CDR3 sequence is 14 residues long. Germline values: CDR1 SQVTM, CDR2 ANQGSEA. The CDR3 here is CSVELARGDYEQYF. The CDR3 DNA is TGCAGCGTTGAACTTGCGCGAGGGGACTACGAGCAGTACTTC.

J is TRBJ2-3 and V is TRBV9; TRBD2 agrees at 13 bases. With V trimmed by 2 bases and J by 6 bases, 3 bases remained unmatched. The V gene's germline CDR1 is SGDLS and CDR2 YYNGEE. The CDR3 consists of 15 residues. CDR3 sequence reads: CASSVTSGRADTQYF. CDR3 bases: TGTGCCAGCAGCGTTACTAGCGGGAGGGCCGATACGCAGTATTTT.

With respect to this clone: Just one base apart from a much larger clone, this may be a read error. V is TRBV9 and J is TRBJ2-1; 11 nucleotides agree with TRBD1. The CDR3 consists of 14 residues. The germline V gene has CDR1 SGDLS and CDR2 YYNGEE. The ends lost 3 bases at V and 6 bases at J; junction bases unmatched: 2. As DNA, the CDR3 is TGTGCCAGCAGCGCCGGGACAGGGGGCAATGAGCAGTTCTTC. Translation gives CASSAGTGGNEQFF.

The rearrangement links TRBV5-1 to TRBJ2-4, with D perhaps matching TRBD1 or TRBD2 (5 bases each). CDR1 and CDR2 from the germline V gene are SGHRS and YFSETQ. V was trimmed by 2 bases and J by 1 base, leaving 10 bases between them. This CDR3 spans 15 amino acids. CDR3: CASSFGAGAKNIQYF. Here the CDR3 DNA reads TGCGCCAGCAGCTTCGGGGCCGGGGCCAAAAACATTCAGTACTTC.

This chain connects TRBV9 to TRBJ2-2; D is perhaps TRBD1 (5 bases). Trimming shortened V by 2 bases and J by 5 bases, and 19 bases separated the two germline ends. CDR3 length equals 17 residues. From germline, CDR1 is SGDLS and CDR2 YYNGEE. CDR3 region: CASSVYSQVRRTGELFF. CDR3 DNA sequence: TGTGCCAGCAGCGTTTACTCACAGGTCCGGAGAACCGGGGAGCTGTTTTTT.

The chain links TRBV19 to TRBJ2-5, with 10 bases that match TRBD2. The J segment lost 5 bases and the V segment lost 2 bases, leaving 8 bases of the junction unmatched. The CDR3 contains 16 residues. Germline loops: CDR1 LNHDA, CDR2 SQIVND (reference sequence). The CDR3 spells CASSIWEREGPETQYF. The CDR3 DNA reads TGTGCCAGTAGTATATGGGAGCGGGAGGGCCCGGAGACCCAGTACTTC.

This rearrangement joins TRBV13 to TRBJ2-3; D not resolved. The germline V and J ends were trimmed by 3 bases and 0 bases, with 4 bases remaining between them. Germline CDR1 reads PRHDT; CDR2 reads FYEKMQ (reference sequence). This CDR3 has 13 residues. The CDR3: CASSLPSTDTQYF. DNA for the CDR3: TGTGCCAGCAGCTTGCCTAGCACAGATACGCAGTATTTT.

The chain joins TRBV6-5 to TRBJ1-1, with TRBD1 matching over 8 bases. The CDR3 consists of 13 residues. The ends lost 4 bases at V and 3 bases at J; junction bases unmatched: 1. Germline V lookup: CDR1 MNHEY, CDR2 SVGAGI. CDR3 DNA sequence: TGTGCCAGCAGTTCGACAGGGGACACTGAAGCTTTCTTT. It specifies CASSSTGDTEAFF.

The sample holds one count of this clone. The J gene is TRBJ2-1, the V gene TRBV4-1; no clear D. Germline V gene sequence: CDR1 MGHRA, CDR2 YSYEKL. The CDR3 runs 13 residues. The ends were cut back, 3 bases at V and 2 bases at J, with 5 bases in the middle. CDR3 amino acids: CASSHDPYNEQFF. As DNA, the CDR3 is TGCGCCAGCAGCCATGATCCCTACAATGAGCAGTTCTTC.

The CDR3 sequence is CATSRGVRGSSYEQYF. For the CDR3, the DNA is TGTGCCACCAGCAGAGGGGTGAGGGGATCTTCCTACGAGCAGTACTTC. The genes are TRBV15 and TRBJ2-7, with D perhaps given as TRBD1 or TRBD2 (5 bases each). V lost 1 base and J 1 base, leaving 14 bases between the germline ends. Germline CDR1 LNHNV, CDR2 YYDKDF (reference sequence). This CDR3 spans 16 amino acids.

The chain has TRBV9 and TRBJ2-2, with TRBD1 matching 9 bases. The V gene's germline CDR1 is SGDLS and CDR2 YYNGEE. V lost 5 bases and J lost 5; bases outside the gene matches: 4. The CDR3 loop spans 14 amino acids. CDR3 sequence reads: CASRRTGETGELFF. As DNA, the CDR3 is TGTGCCAGCAGACGGACAGGGGAAACCGGGGAGCTGTTTTTT.

CDR3 sequence (DNA): TGTGCCTCGGGCCGAGGACAGTCCGACGAGCAGTACTTC. This codes for CASGRGQSDEQYF. This chain links TRBV27 with TRBJ2-7; D possibly corresponds to TRBD1 (6 bases). V shed 11 bases and J shed 5 bases, with 19 bases lying between them. Germline loops: CDR1 MNHEY, CDR2 SMNVEV (reference sequence). The CDR3 contains 13 residues.

Details on this clone: Distinct nucleotide sequences in the sample also encode this CDR3. This chain uses TRBV7-8 with TRBJ2-7, with 9 bases fitting TRBD2. Germline CDR1 is SGHVS and CDR2 is FQNEAQ. V lost 6 bases to trimming and J lost 4 bases; unmatched junction nucleotides: 7. This CDR3 has 14 residues. CDR3 sequence reads: CASSLPGLAYEQYF. The DNA of the CDR3 is TGTGCCAGCAGTTTGCCGGGACTAGCTTACGAGCAGTACTTC. Full variable domain (outside the CDR3, taken from reference TRBV7-8 and TRBJ2-7): GAGVSQSPRYKVAKRGQDVALRCDPISGHVSLFWYQQALGQGPEFLTYFQNEAQLDKSGLPSDRFFAERPEGSVSTLKIQRTQQEDSAVYLCASSLPGLAYEQYFGPGTRLTVT.

The rearrangement uses TRBV5-6 and TRBJ2-7, with 10 nucleotides matching TRBD1. Germline V gene data show CDR1 as SGHDT and CDR2 as YYEEEE. The CDR3 runs 15 residues. V was pared by 1 base and J by 3 bases, with 4 bases of the junction left unmatched. CDR3 protein: CASSLSGQGLYEQYF. The CDR3 DNA sequence: TGTGCCAGCAGCTTGTCGGGACAGGGGCTCTACGAGCAGTACTTC.

This clone occurred once. This sequence joins TRBV5-4 and TRBJ2-7; tentative D call: TRBD2 (6 bases). In germline, CDR1 is SGHNT, CDR2 YYREEE (reference sequence). V lost 7 bases, J lost 6 bases, and 20 bases lay in between. The length of the CDR3 is 14 residues. DNA for the CDR3: TGTGCCAGCGCCAGTGCGGGGAGTACGGGCGAGCAGTACTTC. This encodes CASASAGSTGEQYF.

The CDR3 bases are TGCAGTGCTACCCGGGACGAGCAGTACTTC. As protein: CSATRDEQYF. The V gene is TRBV20-1, the J gene TRBJ2-7, with D unclear. V lost 4 bases, J lost 5 bases, and 6 bases lay in between. The germline CDR1 and CDR2 sequences are DFQATT and SNEGSKA (reference sequence). The CDR3 spans 10 residues.